Listed here are 21 T cell receptor beta chains from one sample, sequenced in a study of type 1 regulatory T cells. No antigen has been assigned to these receptors. TCRdb called the reads again in MiXCR, with one record for every CDR3 protein. The sample lists tens of thousands of distinct CDR3 sequences, roughly 60% occurring once. The material sequenced was cultured non-Tr1 T cells, either the whole culture or a sorted T cell fraction (not recorded which). These receptors were taken from a human donor in good health.

This clonotype was seen just once. The rearrangement uses TRBV12-3 or TRBV12-4 and TRBJ1-5; D gene unclear. Trimming pared 2 bases from V and 0 bases from J, leaving 5 bases between. This CDR3 has 14 amino acids. The CDR3 nucleotides read TGTGCCAGCAGTTTACGGGATAGCAATCAGCCCCAGCATTTT. It codes for CASSLRDSNQPQHF.

The V and J genes are TRBV7-2 and TRBJ2-3; weak D call: TRBD1 (6 bases). CDR1 SGHTA and CDR2 FQGNSA come from the germline V gene. The CDR3 sequence is 17 residues long. V lost 2 bases to trimming and J lost 0 bases, with 15 bases between them. In DNA, the CDR3 is TGTGCCAGCAGCTTATTTGGACAGCAGATTAGCACAGATACGCAGTATTTT. It specifies CASSLFGQQISTDTQYF.

The rearrangement uses TRBV12-3 or TRBV12-4 and TRBJ1-3; no clear D. V lost 0 bases and J 4 bases, leaving 10 bases between the germline ends. CDR3 size: 15 residues. In DNA form, the CDR3 reads TGTGCCAGCAGTTTAGCGGTGGGTGCCGGAAACACCATATATTTT. Its protein product is CASSLAVGAGNTIYF.

This clonotype is categorized as medium-sized. The chain uses TRBV20-1 and TRBJ1-2, with a possible D match to TRBD1 (5 bases). The CDR3 has 13 amino acids. Germline CDR1 and CDR2: DFQATT and SNEGSKA (reference sequence). V was cut by 5 bases and J by 8 bases, with 18 bases left in between. In DNA form, the CDR3 reads TGCAGTGCTCACGACAGAATACCAGGAGGCTACACCTTC. It is translated as CSAHDRIPGGYTF.

This clonotype was recorded a few times. This chain joins TRBV12-3 or TRBV12-4 and TRBJ1-3; D is unclear. CDR3 size: 15 residues. The V end was cut by 3 bases, the J end by 0 bases, with 9 bases between. CDR3 in amino acids: CASSFADTSGNTIYF. As DNA, the CDR3 is TGTGCCAGCAGTTTTGCAGATACCTCTGGAAACACCATATATTTT.

The rearrangement joins TRBV5-1 to TRBJ2-1; 9 nucleotides match TRBD2. The CDR3 is made up of 16 amino acids. Germline CDR1 is SGHRS and CDR2 is YFSETQ. Trimming cost V 0 bases and J 4 bases; bases outside gene matches: 5. The CDR3 coding sequence is TGCGCCAGCAGCTTGGAAAGGGCGGGAGGGTACAATGAGCAGTTCTTC. The encoded protein is CASSLERAGGYNEQFF.

V and J are TRBV29-1 and TRBJ1-2; 7 nucleotides match TRBD1. The CDR3 length is 13 residues. The V gene's germline CDR1 is SQVTM and CDR2 ANQGSEA. Trimming cost V 7 bases and J 5 bases; bases outside gene matches: 10. This chain's CDR3 is CSAGTGVQYGYTF. The CDR3 DNA sequence: TGCAGCGCCGGAACAGGGGTTCAGTATGGCTACACCTTC.

The gene calls are TRBV4-1 and TRBJ2-6, with TRBD1 matching 11 bases. This CDR3 has 18 residues. Germline CDR1 and CDR2: MGHRA and YSYEKL. V shed 3 bases and J 0 bases; nucleotides not matched to a gene: 4. Written as DNA, the CDR3 is TGCGCCAGCAGCCATTGGACAGGGGGCGCCTCTGGGGCCAACGTCCTGACTTTC. This translates into CASSHWTGGASGANVLTF.

This clonotype is medium-sized (0.01 to 0.1%) within its sample. V is TRBV3-1 and J is TRBJ2-7; 9 bases align to TRBD1. The CDR3 is 14 residues long. V shed 3 bases, J shed 2 bases, and the junction held 2 bases outside the gene matches. Germline lookup yields CDR1 LGHDT and CDR2 YNNKEL (reference sequence). CDR3 region: CASSQDRGAYEQYF. The CDR3 DNA is TGTGCCAGCAGCCAGGACAGGGGCGCCTACGAGCAGTACTTC.

The chain couples TRBV20-1 to TRBJ2-3; D might be TRBD1 (5 bases). The CDR3 sequence is 13 residues long. Trimming shortened V by 6 bases and J by 3 bases, and 13 bases separated the two germline ends. The V gene's germline CDR1 is DFQATT and CDR2 SNEGSKA (reference sequence). CDR3 in amino acids: CSAKKRGTDTQYF. The CDR3 bases are TGCAGTGCGAAGAAAAGGGGTACAGATACGCAGTATTTT.

The sample holds a few counts of this clonotype. The chain recombines TRBV15 with TRBJ2-1; D perhaps matches TRBD2 (6 bases). This CDR3 has 17 residues. Trimming removed 3 bases at V and 1 base at J, with 16 bases between. The germline CDR1 and CDR2 sequences are LNHNV and YYDKDF (reference sequence). The CDR3 nucleotides are TGTGCCACCAGCAGCCAGGAGGGGTGGGGGTCCTACAATGAGCAGTTCTTC. It is translated as CATSSQEGWGSYNEQFF.

The genes are TRBV25-1 and TRBJ1-3, with a tentative D call TRBD1 (5 bases). The CDR3 has 16 residues. V was pared by 6 bases and J by 3 bases, with 18 bases between. Germline assignment: CDR1 MGHDK and CDR2 SYGVNS. Here the CDR3 reads CASRVTGKVRGNTIYF. Here the CDR3 DNA reads TGTGCCAGCAGGGTAACAGGCAAAGTACGTGGAAACACCATATATTTT.

The chain employs TRBV3-1 and TRBJ1-2; tentatively, D is TRBD1 (6 bases). The CDR3 contains 15 residues. Germline loops: CDR1 LGHDT, CDR2 YNNKEL (reference sequence). V was cut by 1 base and J by 3 bases, with 12 bases left in between. DNA for the CDR3: TGTGCCAGCAGCCAAGTGACAGGAACCCACTATGGCTACACCTTC. Translated: CASSQVTGTHYGYTF.

This clonotype showed up just once. The chain joins TRBV20-1 to TRBJ1-2, with TRBD1 as a possible D gene (5 bases). The CDR3 contains 13 residues. The V and J ends lost 1 base and 8 bases respectively, with 14 bases between them. Germline V gene data show CDR1 as DFQATT and CDR2 as SNEGSKA (reference sequence). The CDR3 protein is CSARGGAGSGYTF. The CDR3 nucleotides read TGCAGTGCTAGAGGGGGCGCGGGCTCCGGCTACACCTTC.

The sample holds a few counts of this clonotype. The chain recombines TRBV5-1 with TRBJ1-6; the D gene is possibly TRBD1 (6 bases). CDR3 length equals 13 residues. V lost 6 bases and J 11 bases, leaving 15 bases between the germline ends. CDR1 is SGHRS and CDR2 is YFSETQ in the germline V gene. The CDR3 region has the DNA TGCGCCAGCACGGCAGGGAGGACAGCACCCCTCCACTTT. This sequence encodes CASTAGRTAPLHF.

This clonotype was observed a few times. At one end the junction does not follow the germline gene, possibly because of a read error. This chain joins TRBV6-1 and TRBJ1-6, with 12 bases that match TRBD1. CDR3 length: 14 residues. From germline, CDR1 is MNHNS and CDR2 SASEGT. For the CDR3, the DNA is TGTGCCAGCAGTGAATATTCTGGAGGGACAGGGGGCCTTTTT. Amino acids: CASSEYSGGTGGLF.

V gene TRBV5-5 combines with J gene TRBJ1-5; D not certain. This CDR3 has 11 residues. Germline-derived CDR1 and CDR2 are SGHKS and YYEKEE (reference sequence). V was trimmed by 5 bases and J by 5 bases, leaving 5 bases between them. CDR3 sequence (DNA): TGTGCCAGCAGACCGTATCAGCCCCAGCATTTT. Amino acids: CASRPYQPQHF.

This clonotype has a handful of counts. This chain joins TRBV7-9 and TRBJ2-1; 10 bases are a match to TRBD2. Germline loops: CDR1 SEHNR, CDR2 FQNEAQ (reference sequence). The CDR3 is made up of 15 amino acids. The J segment lost 5 bases and the V segment lost 5 bases, leaving 6 bases of the junction unmatched. CDR3 region: CASSAGLAEHNEQFF. CDR3 sequence (DNA): TGTGCCAGCAGCGCAGGACTAGCGGAGCACAATGAGCAGTTCTTC.

This clonotype has a single count. This sequence joins TRBV12-3 or TRBV12-4 and TRBJ2-1; 14 nucleotides align to TRBD2. The CDR3 spans 15 residues. V was clipped by 7 bases and J by 10 bases; unmatched bases: 9. The CDR3 bases are TGTGCCAGCACCCCGGGACTAGCGGGAGTTGTCGAGCAGTTCTTC. Translating it yields CASTPGLAGVVEQFF.

A note on this clonotype: A read error may explain this, as a much larger clone is one base away. V and J are TRBV28 and TRBJ2-1, with 9 positions matching TRBD2. The CDR3 consists of 17 residues. CDR1 is MDHEN, CDR2 SYDVKM, per germline. The V segment lost 7 bases and the J segment 4 bases; nucleotides outside the gene matches: 14. DNA of the CDR3: TGTGCCAGCACCTTATCCGGGGGGGGACTAGCTTACAATGAGCAGTTCTTC. This codes for CASTLSGGGLAYNEQFF.

The V and J genes are TRBV5-1 and TRBJ1-2, with no clear D. Germline CDR1 and CDR2: SGHRS and YFSETQ. The CDR3 length is 15 residues. Trimming left V 0 bases short and J 1 base short, with 10 bases between. The CDR3 is CASSLDLRNNYGYTF. Written as DNA, the CDR3 is TGCGCCAGCAGCTTGGATCTGAGGAATAACTATGGCTACACCTTC.